The present T cell receptor beta chain was sequenced within a study of blood T cell repertoires in COVID-19 (dated by TCRdb to between 2020 and 2021). Study-level background: Samples covering the acute and convalescent phases of COVID-19 were provided by collaborators in the United States, Italy and Spain. The material from the prospective study consisted of cDNA or gDNA derived from T cells, B-cell-depleted T cells, or PBMCs. Deeply sampled blood TCRbeta repertoires from subjects exposed to, actively infected with, or recovered from COVID-19 were included in the dataset. The repertoires were released in a freely available public database intended as a resource for research on the immune response to SARS-CoV-2. Samples came from the ongoing ImmuneRACE study (first 160 participants) plus 1,254 subjects from 6 global collaborators. The sample metadata nearly always contained a de-identified subject ID, COVID-19 status, age in years and sex. Where available, HLA class I and class II types were obtained from metadata supplied by the sample provider rather than from assay-based typing. What the research found in general, with its limitations: The quantity of clinical and demographic metadata differed by source and by participant and was supplied without curation.

Compared with germline, V lacks 2 bases and J lacks 0 bases; bases without a gene match: 10. Spanning cysteine to phenylalanine, the CDR3 consists of 18 amino acids. Only CDR3 DNA remains: 54 bases, in frame from the first base. From the germline V gene (reference sequence), CDR1 is MNHEY and CDR2 is SMNVEV. The immunoSEQ Assay, a bias-controlled multiplex PCR, was used to amplify TCRbeta CDR3 regions from genomic DNA. The authors processed their data as follows. Within the assay, amplification of reference gene primers was used to estimate how many nucleated cells each sample contained. Sequence reads were collapsed and filtered to measure the absolute abundance of every unique TCRbeta CDR3 rearrangement. For each sample, productive Simpson clonality was calculated by taking the square root of Simpson's diversity index across productive rearrangements. In TCRdb, the immuneACCESS table is reduced to in-frame sequences with V and J assigned. These tables do not hold every clone; where another copy was compared, an unresolved V gene accounts for under half, and the others remain unexplained. V and J calls plus clone size are reproduced from that table; the DNA served to infer D and trimming. Here the sample has tens of thousands of clones; approximately 80% occur a single time. Jointly, the top ten make up around 5.4% of the sample.

Collaborating institutions collected whole blood in K2EDTA tubes following their own protocols. Collaborator samples were shipped for TCRbeta analysis as frozen whole blood, isolated PBMCs, or DNA extracted from either sample type. In regard to this clone: Its antigen remains undetermined. The sample holds no much larger clone one base away, and base qualities are not on file.

The source material was peripheral blood. The sequence is built from TRBV27 and TRBJ2-4; 7 of the junction bases match TRBD1. This sequence originates from a woman aged 55-69 years with acute or convalescent COVID-19. The DNA sequence is as follows: TGTGCCAGCAGTTTAATGGGACAGACAAGATTAGCCAAAAACATTCAGTACTTC. This yields the protein CASSLMGQTRLAKNIQYF.